This T cell receptor beta chain was documented in a study of read filtering for tumor transcriptome and immune sequencing. Overall study context: After DNase treatment, RNA was made into whole-transcriptome libraries.

Germline values: CDR1 MDHEN, CDR2 SYDVKM. The V gene end was trimmed by 6 bases and the J gene end by 5 bases; junction bases not matched to a gene: 11. This CDR3 contains 16 residues. Molecular barcoded adaptors covering alpha/delta and beta/gamma chains were used on roughly 400 ng RNA. TCRdb fed the reads into MiXCR, producing one record per CDR3 protein. The sample shows roughly 38,000 distinct CDR3 sequences, roughly an eighth of them seen only once. This clonotype was recorded at least ten times. The chain has TRBV28 and TRBJ1-2; 11 bases align to TRBD1. The receptor's source is a donor aged 40 or over with multiple myeloma. Source material: a population of CD138-negative cells sorted from bone marrow. CDR3 sequence: CASSATRTGGGYGYTF. CDR3 bases: TGTGCCAGCAGCGCGACGCGGACAGGGGGCGGGTATGGCTACACCTTC.